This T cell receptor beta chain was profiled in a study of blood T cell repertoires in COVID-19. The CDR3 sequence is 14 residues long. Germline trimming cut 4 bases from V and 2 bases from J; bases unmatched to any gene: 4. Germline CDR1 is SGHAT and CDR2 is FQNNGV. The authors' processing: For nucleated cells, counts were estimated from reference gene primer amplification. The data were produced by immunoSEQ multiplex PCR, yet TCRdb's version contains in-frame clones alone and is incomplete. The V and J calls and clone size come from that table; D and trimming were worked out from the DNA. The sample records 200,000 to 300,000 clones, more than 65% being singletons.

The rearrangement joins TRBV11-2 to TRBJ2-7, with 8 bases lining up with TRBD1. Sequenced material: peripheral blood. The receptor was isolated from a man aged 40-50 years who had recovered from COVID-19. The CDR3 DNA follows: TGTGCCAGCAGCTCCGGGACAGGCACCTACGAGCAGTACTTC. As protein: CASSSGTGTYEQYF.